The 25 T cell receptor beta chains listed next were all sequenced from one sample in a study of siplizumab effects on memory and regulatory T cells. Here immunoSEQ multiplex PCR was the method, and the copy in TCRdb shows in-frame clones only, minus some. The data contain about 82,000 clones, 87% of them singletons. Sequencing was carried out using Tregs sorted from blood. These receptors came from a human donor in good health.

The chain employs TRBV29-1 and TRBJ2-2; no firm D call. With 2 bases removed from V and 3 bases from J, the gap between germline ends came to 13 bases. CDR3 size: 15 residues. Germline loops: CDR1 SQVTM, CDR2 ANQGSEA. CDR3 amino acids: CSVEIANRDTGELFF. CDR3 nucleotide sequence: TGCAGCGTTGAAATCGCCAACCGGGACACCGGGGAGCTGTTTTTT.

The chain links TRBV5-1 to TRBJ2-2, with 9 bases fitting TRBD1. V dropped 4 bases and J dropped 1; count of bases not matched to a gene: 5. The CDR3 has 16 amino acids. Germline-derived CDR1 and CDR2 are SGHRS and YFSETQ. CDR3 in DNA: TGCGCCAGCAGCCTAGGGACAGGGTGGAACACCGGGGAGCTGTTTTTT. This translates into CASSLGTGWNTGELFF.

The chain recombines TRBV9 with TRBJ1-6; perhaps TRBD1 as D (6 bases). Germline CDR1 is SGDLS and CDR2 is YYNGEE. The V gene lost 0 bases and the J gene lost 14 bases, with 15 bases spanning the gap. The CDR3 length is 14 residues. The CDR3, as DNA: TGTGCCAGCAGCGTAGAAGGGACATCCAATACCCTCCACTTT. Translating it yields CASSVEGTSNTLHF.

The V call is TRBV6-1, the J call TRBJ1-5; perhaps TRBD1 as D (5 bases). The V end lost 8 bases, the J end lost 4 bases, and 6 bases lay between the germline ends. Germline CDR1 MNHNS, CDR2 SASEGT. The CDR3 loop spans 11 amino acids. CDR3 loop: CASGGNQPQHF. CDR3 nucleotides: TGTGCCAGCGGGGGAAATCAGCCCCAGCATTTT.

This clone has a handful of counts. V and J are TRBV6-6 and TRBJ1-6, with unresolved D. V dropped 5 bases and J dropped 8 bases, with 19 bases sitting between them. This CDR3 contains 16 residues. The germline CDR1 and CDR2 sequences are MNHNY and SVGAGI (reference sequence). The CDR3 coding sequence is TGTGCCAGCAGTCAGGACGGCACACCTATTGATTCACCCCTCCACTTT. It encodes CASSQDGTPIDSPLHF.

This clone was seen a single time. The rearrangement joins TRBV28 to TRBJ2-5, with 7 bases fitting TRBD1. The V gene's germline CDR1 is MDHEN and CDR2 SYDVKM. The ends lost 6 bases at V and 5 bases at J; junction bases unmatched: 15. CDR3 size: 16 residues. CDR3 DNA sequence: TGTGCCAGCAGCCGTGAGGGGGCGAAGGGACAGGAGACCCAGTACTTC. It is translated as CASSREGAKGQETQYF. The complete variable domain, with remaining parts taken from reference TRBV28 and TRBJ2-5, reads DVKVTQSSRYLVKRTGEKVFLECVQDMDHENMFWYRQDPGLGLRLIYFSYDVKMKEKGDIPEGYSVSREKKERFSLILESASTNQTSMYLCASSREGAKGQETQYFGPGTRLLVL.

This chain links TRBV6-5 with TRBJ2-3; D unresolved. CDR3 size: 13 residues. The ends were cut back, 2 bases at V and 2 bases at J, with 5 bases in the middle. Germline V CDR1 and CDR2: MNHEY, SVGAGI. The CDR3 reads CASSYPLTDTQYF. The CDR3 DNA is TGTGCCAGCAGTTACCCACTCACAGATACGCAGTATTTT.

This chain uses TRBV28 with TRBJ1-2; TRBD1 might be the D (6 bases). The CDR3 length is 11 residues. Per germline, CDR1 MDHEN and CDR2 SYDVKM. The germline V and J ends were trimmed by 11 bases and 4 bases, with 11 bases remaining between them. The CDR3 loop reads CASGQTYGYTF. Here the CDR3 DNA reads TGTGCCTCCGGACAGACCTATGGCTACACCTTC.

This chain connects TRBV5-4 to TRBJ2-5; perhaps D is TRBD1 or TRBD2 (5 bases each). V was trimmed by 2 bases and J by 0 bases, leaving 8 bases between them. The CDR3 totals 14 residues. In germline, CDR1 is SGHNT, CDR2 YYREEE (reference sequence). CDR3 DNA sequence: TGTGCCAGCAGCTTTGTGGGGGACCAAGAGACCCAGTACTTC. As protein: CASSFVGDQETQYF.

The chain is built from TRBV30 and TRBJ2-3; TRBD2 aligns across 8 bases. CDR3 size: 15 residues. J gave up 11 bases and V 6 bases, and 19 bases lay outside the gene matches. Germline V lookup: CDR1 GTSNPN, CDR2 SVGIG (reference sequence). The CDR3 region has the DNA TGTGCCTGCCCAAAAGGGATCGGGGGGGCCCGTGGGCAGTATTTT. The encoded protein is CACPKGIGGARGQYF.

The chain recombines TRBV7-2 with TRBJ2-3; 8 nucleotides line up with TRBD2. With 5 bases clipped from V and 1 base from J, the junction kept 5 bases outside the gene matches. The CDR3 sequence is 15 residues long. Looked up from germline, CDR1 is SGHTA and CDR2 is FQGNSA. CDR3 bases: TGTGCCAGCAGCCCTATGCGGGGGGGCACAGATACGCAGTATTTT. The encoded protein is CASSPMRGGTDTQYF.

The sample holds one count of this clone. This rearrangement joins TRBV5-8 to TRBJ2-1, with D possibly being TRBD1 (5 bases). The CDR3 sequence is 15 residues long. The V gene's germline CDR1 is SGHTS and CDR2 YDEGEE. Trimming shortened V by 2 bases and J by 0 bases, and 9 bases separated the two germline ends. CDR3 in amino acids: CASSLGVSSYNEQFF. The CDR3 DNA follows: TGTGCCAGCAGCTTAGGGGTAAGCTCCTACAATGAGCAGTTCTTC.

This chain links TRBV19 with TRBJ2-1; 8 nucleotides line up with TRBD1. Germline CDR1 LNHDA, CDR2 SQIVND (reference sequence). The CDR3 is made up of 15 amino acids. The J segment lost 4 bases and the V segment lost 10 bases, leaving 12 bases of the junction unmatched. Here the CDR3 DNA reads TGTGCCACCTCCCGTCCGGGGACAGGTTACAATGAGCAGTTCTTC. It encodes CATSRPGTGYNEQFF.

The chain joins TRBV7-3 to TRBJ2-7; D is undetermined. CDR3 length equals 11 residues. Germline CDR1 is SGHTA and CDR2 is FQGTGA. Between the trimmed V and J ends, which lost 3 bases and 5 bases, there was a span of 5 bases. CDR3 bases: TGTGCCAGCAGCTTCAATAACGAGCAGTACTTC. Its protein product is CASSFNNEQYF.

This clone appeared many times. The genes are TRBV4-2 and TRBJ1-4; a possible D gene is TRBD1 (5 bases). V lost 4 bases, J lost 7 bases, and 10 bases lay in between. Germline lookup yields CDR1 LGHNA and CDR2 YNFKEQ. The CDR3 consists of 13 residues. CDR3 nucleotides: TGTGCCAGCAGCCGATCTCAGGGTGAAAAACTGTTTTTT. Translating it yields CASSRSQGEKLFF.

The gene calls are TRBV28 and TRBJ2-3, with 11 bases identical to TRBD2. Germline V gene lookup returns CDR1 MDHEN and CDR2 SYDVKM. The V segment lost 5 bases and the J segment 4 bases; nucleotides outside the gene matches: 14. The CDR3 totals 18 residues. The CDR3 region is CASSPVGLAGGWSDTQYF. CDR3 DNA: TGTGCCAGCAGTCCCGTTGGGCTAGCGGGGGGTTGGTCAGATACGCAGTATTTT. Full variable domain (outside the CDR3, taken from reference TRBV28 and TRBJ2-3): DVKVTQSSRYLVKRTGEKVFLECVQDMDHENMFWYRQDPGLGLRLIYFSYDVKMKEKGDIPEGYSVSREKKERFSLILESASTNQTSMYLCASSPVGLAGGWSDTQYFGPGTRLTVL.

The V call is TRBV11-2, the J call TRBJ1-6; unclear D gene. Germline V lookup: CDR1 SGHAT, CDR2 FQNNGV. There are 13 residues in the CDR3. V was clipped by 2 bases and J by 8 bases, with 7 bases between them. The CDR3 reads CASSLFLYSPLHF. Here the CDR3 DNA reads TGTGCCAGCAGCTTATTTTTGTATTCACCCCTCCACTTT.

V gene TRBV4-1 combines with J gene TRBJ2-1; D is perhaps TRBD1 or TRBD2 (6 bases each). Trimming stripped 0 bases from V and 2 bases from J, with 8 bases between. From germline, CDR1 is MGHRA and CDR2 YSYEKL. The CDR3 sequence is 15 residues long. This CDR3 reads CASSQDGGPYNEQFF. CDR3 nucleotides: TGCGCCAGCAGCCAAGACGGGGGCCCCTACAATGAGCAGTTCTTC.

The DNA for the CDR3 is TGTGCTAGTGGGTATTCTGGGACAGGGAACACTGAAGCTTTCTTT. This gives the protein CASGYSGTGNTEAFF. The genes are TRBV12-5 and TRBJ1-1; 8 positions match TRBD1. Trimming cost V 6 bases and J 1 base; bases outside gene matches: 7. CDR1 and CDR2 from the germline V gene are LGHNT and FRNRAP. This CDR3 is 15 amino acids long.

This chain links TRBV7-7 with TRBJ2-3; 12 bases align to TRBD2. V lost 5 bases to trimming and J lost 5 bases; unmatched junction nucleotides: 8. Germline CDR1 SSHAT, CDR2 FNYEAQ (reference sequence). The CDR3 totals 16 residues. CDR3 in amino acids: CASSPLAGGRGDTQYF. CDR3 DNA: TGTGCCAGCAGCCCACTAGCGGGGGGCCGGGGAGATACGCAGTATTTT.

This chain connects TRBV9 to TRBJ2-7, with 7 bases matching TRBD1. The CDR3 has 16 amino acids. Losses at the gene ends were 3 bases for V and 3 bases for J; bases not matched to a gene: 12. Per the germline V gene, CDR1 is SGDLS and CDR2 is YYNGEE. The CDR3 reads CASSADRASGFYEQYF. CDR3 DNA sequence: TGTGCCAGCAGCGCCGACAGGGCCAGCGGCTTCTACGAGCAGTACTTC.

In this sample, this clone turned up a few times. V is TRBV6-5 and J is TRBJ2-7; the D is unclear. This CDR3 comprises 13 residues. Between the trimmed V and J ends, which lost 6 bases and 1 base, there was a span of 10 bases. Germline-derived CDR1 and CDR2 are MNHEY and SVGAGI. DNA of the CDR3: TGTGCCAGCAGCCGGACGCCTTCCTACGAGCAGTACTTC. Its protein product is CASSRTPSYEQYF.

V and J are TRBV7-9 and TRBJ2-2; D is perhaps TRBD2 (6 bases). CDR1 and CDR2 (germline): SEHNR, FQNEAQ (reference sequence). The length of the CDR3 is 16 residues. Trimming left V 1 base short and J 4 bases short, with 13 bases between. The CDR3: CASSLGLVMGTGELFF. The CDR3 DNA follows: TGTGCCAGCAGCTTAGGACTAGTTATGGGCACCGGGGAGCTGTTTTTT.

The chain couples TRBV6-5 to TRBJ1-5; TRBD1 aligns across 7 bases. The CDR3 sequence is 14 residues long. The J segment lost 1 base and the V segment lost 6 bases, leaving 3 bases of the junction unmatched. The germline gives CDR1 MNHEY, CDR2 SVGAGI. The CDR3 DNA reads as TGTGCCAGCAGCAGACAGGGAAGCAATCAGCCCCAGCATTTT. Amino acids: CASSRQGSNQPQHF.

The CDR3 loop reads CASSSIRTGGNTGELFF. Written as DNA, the CDR3 is TGTGCCAGCAGTAGTATTAGGACAGGGGGCAACACCGGGGAGCTGTTTTTT. The rearrangement joins TRBV27 to TRBJ2-2; TRBD1 aligns across 11 bases. The junction had 7 bases not matched to a gene; V was cut back by 5 bases and J by 2 bases. The germline V gene encodes CDR1 MNHEY and CDR2 SMNVEV (reference sequence). There are 17 residues in the CDR3.